The entry below describes one T cell receptor (beta chain). No antigen is known for it. The sample originates from a study of lymphopenia after photon versus proton radiotherapy. Findings of the study overall: Under photons, naive T cells and diversity fell while effector/memory populations rose. Oligoclonal CD8+ Temra expansion after nadir drove photon patients' diversity drop. In patients who died, overall survival fell as post-nadir TCR diversity dropped more.

Produced via immunoSEQ multiplex PCR; TCRdb's table is partial and in-frame only. This sample has roughly 40,000 clones; over 75% occur once, and the top ten carry around a quarter. CDR1 SGHNT and CDR2 YYREEE come from the germline V gene (reference sequence). CDR3 length equals 14 residues. Trimming removed 4 bases from V and 0 bases from J, with 5 bases in between. The sample consisted of peripheral blood, taken from a patient treated with proton-based radiotherapy. The chain has TRBV5-4 and TRBJ2-6, with D unresolved. The source of this sequence is a woman aged 70 to 79 with pancreatic cancer. The CDR3 region is CASSSFSGANVLTF. For the CDR3, the DNA is TGTGCCAGCAGCAGCTTCTCTGGGGCCAACGTCCTGACTTTC.